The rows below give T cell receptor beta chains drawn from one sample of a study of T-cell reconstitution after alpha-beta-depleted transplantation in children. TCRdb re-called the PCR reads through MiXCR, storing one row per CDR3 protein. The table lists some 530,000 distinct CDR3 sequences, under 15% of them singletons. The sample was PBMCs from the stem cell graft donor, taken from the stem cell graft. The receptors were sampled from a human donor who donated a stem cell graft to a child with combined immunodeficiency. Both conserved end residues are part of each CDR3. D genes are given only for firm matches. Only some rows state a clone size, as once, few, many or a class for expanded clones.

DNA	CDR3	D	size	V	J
TGTGCCAGCCGCATAGGGACGGACCATTCACCCCTCCACTTT	CASRIGTDHSPLHF	-	many	TRBV27	TRBJ1-6
TGTGCCAGCTCACCTTCGACAGGGGCGACCTCCTACAATGAGCAGTTCTTC	CASSPSTGATSYNEQFF	TRBD1	few	TRBV18	TRBJ2-1
TGCAGTGCCCCGTCGACAGGGGGCGCGGGCAATCAGCCCCAGCATTTT	CSAPSTGGAGNQPQHF	TRBD1	-	TRBV20-1	TRBJ1-5
TGTGCCAGCAGCTTAGGGATGTCGTCGCAAGAGACCCAGTACTTC	CASSLGMSSQETQYF	-	-	TRBV7-3	TRBJ2-5
TGTGCCAGCAGGGGACAGTTTGACGCTGAAGCTTTCTTT	CASRGQFDAEAFF	TRBD1	-	TRBV12-3/TRBV12-4	TRBJ1-1
TGTGCCACCAGTGATTTCAGGAAGGCTGAAGCTTTCTTT	CATSDFRKAEAFF	-	many	TRBV24-1	TRBJ1-1
TGTGCCAGCAGCTTACCCCGGGACAGCAAGGGTCCCACCTCGGGCTACAATGAGCAGTTCTTC	CASSLPRDSKGPTSGYNEQFF	TRBD1	few	TRBV7-7	TRBJ2-1
TGTGCCAGCAGTTTGACGGACTTCTCCTACGAGCAGTACTTC	CASSLTDFSYEQYF	-	many	TRBV12-3/TRBV12-4	TRBJ2-7
TGTGCCAGCAGCGGGGCGGGGGGCAACCGAGGGGAGCAGTACTTC	CASSGAGGNRGEQYF	TRBD2	few	TRBV11-3	TRBJ2-7
TGTGCCAGCAGCGTAGGAGGGGGCCCCGAGTTCTTC	CASSVGGGPEFF	TRBD1	few	TRBV9	TRBJ2-1
TGTGCCACCAGTGACAGGACTAGCGGGACCAACAATGAGCAGTTCTTC	CATSDRTSGTNNEQFF	TRBD2	-	TRBV24-1	TRBJ2-1
TGTGCCAGCAGGGCAGGGGCTGGTGAAAAACTGTTTTTT	CASRAGAGEKLFF	-	-	TRBV27	TRBJ1-4
TGTGCCAGCAGATTCGACAGCTACAATGAGCAGTTCTTC	CASRFDSYNEQFF	-	many	TRBV6-1	TRBJ2-1
TGTGCCAGCAGTTACACGGACAGGGACGTTGAGCAGTTCTTC	CASSYTDRDVEQFF	TRBD1	-	TRBV6-5	TRBJ2-1
TGTGCCAGCTCACCGAGCCCGTTTCGGACGGATATTCAAGAGACCCAGTACTTC	CASSPSPFRTDIQETQYF	-	few	TRBV18	TRBJ2-5